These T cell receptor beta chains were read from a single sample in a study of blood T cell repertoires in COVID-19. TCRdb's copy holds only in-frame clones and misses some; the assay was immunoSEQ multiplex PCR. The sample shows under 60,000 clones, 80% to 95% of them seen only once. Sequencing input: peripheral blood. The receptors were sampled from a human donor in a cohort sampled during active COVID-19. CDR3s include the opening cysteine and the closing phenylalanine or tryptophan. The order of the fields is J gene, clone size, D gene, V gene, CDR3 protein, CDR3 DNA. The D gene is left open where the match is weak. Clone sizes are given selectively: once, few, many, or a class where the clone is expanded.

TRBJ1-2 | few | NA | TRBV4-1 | CASSFTQRAFGYTF | TGCGCCAGCAGCTTCACCCAGAGGGCCTTTGGCTACACCTTC
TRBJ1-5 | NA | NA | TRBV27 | CASSLRQSNQPQHF | TGTGCCAGCAGTTTACGACAGAGCAATCAGCCCCAGCATTTT
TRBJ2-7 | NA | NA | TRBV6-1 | CASSEVGGNEQYF | TGTGCCAGCAGTGAAGTTGGAGGGAACGAGCAGTACTTC
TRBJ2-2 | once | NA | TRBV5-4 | CASSLAGHRTGELFF | TGTGCCAGCAGCTTGGCGGGACACAGAACCGGGGAGCTGTTTTTT
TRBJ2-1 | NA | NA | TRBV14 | CASSQGGNNEQFF | TGTGCCAGCAGCCAAGGTGGCAACAATGAGCAGTTCTTC
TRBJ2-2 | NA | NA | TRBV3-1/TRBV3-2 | CASRLSNTGELFF | TGTGCCAGCAGACTTTCGAACACCGGGGAGCTGTTTTTT
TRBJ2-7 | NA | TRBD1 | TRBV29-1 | CSATHGTGGEQYF | TGCAGCGCAACTCACGGGACAGGGGGGGAGCAGTACTTC
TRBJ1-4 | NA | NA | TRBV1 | CTRRTGSNEKLFF | TGCACCAGGCGGACAGGGTCAAATGAAAAACTGTTTTTT
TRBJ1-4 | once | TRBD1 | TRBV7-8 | CASSPGTGVTNEKLFF | TGTGCCAGCAGTCCCGGGACAGGGGTAACTAATGAAAAACTGTTTTTT
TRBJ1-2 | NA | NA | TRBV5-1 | CASSPRVANYGYTF | TGCGCCAGCAGCCCCCGGGTGGCGAACTATGGCTACACCTTC
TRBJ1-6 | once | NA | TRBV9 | CASSTDSKHSPLHF | TGTGCCAGCAGCACCGACAGCAAGCATTCACCCCTCCACTTT
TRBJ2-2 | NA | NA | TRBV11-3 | CASSLRSGSGELFF | TGTGCCAGCAGCTTAAGGTCGGGATCCGGGGAGCTGTTTTTT
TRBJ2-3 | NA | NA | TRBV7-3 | CASSFSGPSTDTQYF | TGTGCCAGCAGCTTTTCAGGGCCAAGCACAGATACGCAGTATTTT
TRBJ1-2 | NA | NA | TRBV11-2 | CASSASPVEGTYYGYTF | TGTGCCAGCAGCGCCAGCCCCGTCGAGGGGACATACTATGGCTACACCTTC
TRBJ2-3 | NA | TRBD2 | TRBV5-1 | CASSPLAGHTDTQYF | TGCGCCAGCAGCCCCCTAGCGGGGCATACAGATACGCAGTATTTT
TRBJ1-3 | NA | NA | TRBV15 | CATSRGTQGNTIYF | TGTGCCACCAGCAGAGGGACACAAGGAAACACCATATATTTT
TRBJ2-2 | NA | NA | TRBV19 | CASSIDWRTGELFF | TGTGCCAGTAGTATAGATTGGCGGACCGGGGAGCTGTTTTTT
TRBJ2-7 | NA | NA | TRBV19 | CASSSALIGAYEQYF | TGTGCCAGTAGTAGCGCCCTTATTGGGGCTTACGAGCAGTACTTC
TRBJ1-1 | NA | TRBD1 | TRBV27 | CASSLTGASTEAFF | TGTGCCAGCAGTTTAACAGGGGCTAGCACTGAAGCTTTCTTT
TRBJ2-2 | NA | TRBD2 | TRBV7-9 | CASSLGGSSTGELFF | TGTGCCAGCAGCTTAGGCGGGAGCAGCACCGGGGAGCTGTTTTTT
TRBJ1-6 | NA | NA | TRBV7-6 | CASSLVGSYNSPLHF | TGTGCCAGCAGCTTAGTCGGCTCCTATAATTCACCCCTCCACTTT
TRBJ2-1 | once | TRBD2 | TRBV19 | CASSVFREVYEQFF | TGTGCCAGTAGTGTGTTCCGGGAGGTGTATGAGCAGTTCTTC
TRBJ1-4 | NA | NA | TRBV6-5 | CASSYSRTATNEKLFF | TGTGCCAGCAGTTACTCAAGAACGGCAACTAATGAAAAACTGTTTTTT
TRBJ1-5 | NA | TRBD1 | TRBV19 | CASRTVTGVQQPQHF | TGTGCCAGTAGAACGGTGACAGGGGTTCAACAGCCCCAGCATTTT
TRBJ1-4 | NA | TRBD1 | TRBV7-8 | CASSLQGAANEKLFF | TGTGCCAGCAGCTTACAGGGGGCTGCTAATGAAAAACTGTTTTTT
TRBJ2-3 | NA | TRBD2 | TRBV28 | CASSLLAGGFVDTQYF | TGTGCCAGCAGTTTACTAGCGGGAGGGTTTGTCGATACGCAGTATTTT
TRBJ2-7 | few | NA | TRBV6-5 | CASSEGGSWVEQYF | TGTGCCAGCAGCGAGGGGGGGAGTTGGGTCGAGCAGTACTTC
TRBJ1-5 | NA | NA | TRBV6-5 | CASTRGGPGGPQHF | TGTGCCAGCACAAGGGGGGGCCCGGGAGGGCCCCAGCATTTT
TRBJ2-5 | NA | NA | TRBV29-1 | CSGRPISRETQYF | TGCAGCGGACGGCCGATTTCTAGGGAGACCCAGTACTTC
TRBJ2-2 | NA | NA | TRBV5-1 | CASSLESLANTGELFF | TGCGCCAGCAGCTTGGAATCCCTAGCGAACACCGGGGAGCTGTTTTTT
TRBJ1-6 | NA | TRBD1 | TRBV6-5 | CASSYKGGSNSPLHF | TGTGCCAGCAGTTACAAAGGGGGCAGTAATTCACCCCTCCACTTT
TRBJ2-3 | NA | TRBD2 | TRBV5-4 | CASSPRLAGEVDTQYF | TGTGCCAGCAGCCCCCGACTAGCGGGAGAGGTGGATACGCAGTATTTT
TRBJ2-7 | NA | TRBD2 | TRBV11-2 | CASSPRTSGSYEQYF | TGTGCCAGCAGCCCCCGGACTAGCGGTTCCTACGAGCAGTACTTC
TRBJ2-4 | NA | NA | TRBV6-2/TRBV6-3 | CASSAIQLAKNIQYF | TGTGCCAGCAGTGCCATCCAACTAGCCAAAAACATTCAGTACTTC
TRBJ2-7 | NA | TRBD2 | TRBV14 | CASSQSRSGRISYEQYF | TGTGCCAGCAGCCAATCTCGTAGCGGGAGAATCTCCTACGAGCAGTACTTC
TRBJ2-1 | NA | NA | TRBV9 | CASNQLFGEQFF | TGTGCCAGCAACCAGTTGTTTGGTGAGCAGTTCTTC
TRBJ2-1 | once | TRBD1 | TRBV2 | CASSATGGFYNEQFF | TGTGCCAGCAGTGCTACAGGGGGTTTTTACAATGAGCAGTTCTTC